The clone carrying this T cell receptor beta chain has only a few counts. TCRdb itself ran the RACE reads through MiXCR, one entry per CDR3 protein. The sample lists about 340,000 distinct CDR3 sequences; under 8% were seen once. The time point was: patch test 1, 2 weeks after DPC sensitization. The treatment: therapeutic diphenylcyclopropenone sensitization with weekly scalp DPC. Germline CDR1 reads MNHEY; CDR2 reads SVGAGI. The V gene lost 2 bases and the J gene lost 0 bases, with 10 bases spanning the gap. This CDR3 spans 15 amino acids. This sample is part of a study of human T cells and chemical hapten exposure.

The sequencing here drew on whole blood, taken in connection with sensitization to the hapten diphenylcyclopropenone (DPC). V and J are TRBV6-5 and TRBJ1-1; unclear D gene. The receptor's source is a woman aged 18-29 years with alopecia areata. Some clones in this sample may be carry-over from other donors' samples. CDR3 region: CASSYRTELNTEAFF. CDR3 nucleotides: TGTGCCAGCAGTTACCGGACGGAACTGAACACTGAAGCTTTCTTT.